The present T cell receptor (beta chain) was sequenced within a study of siplizumab effects on memory and regulatory T cells. Study-wide findings and caveats: There were only a minor fraction of alloreactive clones that mapped to unstimulated subsets. Siplizumab significantly decreased alloreactive sequences from unstimulated CD4+ memory cells.

A word on this clone: Antigen: not known.

Donor pairs, a few in total, had unstimulated naive, memory, effector memory and TEMRA subsets sequenced. Clones were sequenced by immunoSEQ multiplex PCR, and TCRdb holds only the in-frame ones, with some missing. This sample has tens of thousands of clones, with 96% found just once. V was cut by 0 bases and J by 4 bases, with 7 bases left in between. Per the germline V gene, CDR1 is LGHNA and CDR2 is YSLEER. The CDR3 runs 14 residues. Material: naive CD4+ T cells sorted from blood. V is TRBV4-3 and J is TRBJ1-5, with no clear D. The sequence derives from a human donor in good health. The CDR3 loop is CASSQEGRNQPQHF. CDR3 sequence (DNA): TGCGCCAGCAGCCAAGAAGGGCGGAATCAGCCCCAGCATTTT.